This T cell receptor beta chain was captured by sequencing in a study of control samples from healthy donors and cancer patients (dated by TCRdb to 2018 to 2020). About this clone itself: Its target antigen remains unknown. No much larger clonotype is one base removed from it; base qualities were not supplied.

CDR1 SGHTA and CDR2 FQGNSA were looked up in the germline V gene. Reading from cysteine to phenylalanine, the CDR3 counts 17 amino acids. Only the CDR3 DNA is retained, 51 bases long and in frame from the first base. V is pruned by 5 bases and J by 4 bases, leaving 12 bases of the junction without a gene match. The method was the immunoSEQ multiplex PCR assay. Imported from immuneACCESS, the table was reduced by TCRdb to in-frame sequences with V and J called. These copies leave out some clones; in studies compared against another copy, an unresolved V gene accounts for under half, and the cause of the remainder is not known. This sample is represented by 90,000 to 100,000 clones; approximately 81% of them were singletons. Under 12% of the sample belongs to the ten largest clones.

Sequenced: blood. The origin of this receptor is a young woman in good health. The receptor chain draws on TRBV7-2 and TRBJ2-3, with 10 bases matching TRBD1. The nucleotide sequence is given as TGTGCCAGCAGCCCCGGGACAGGGGCTCCTCCGGCAGATACGCAGTATTTT. It translates to CASSPGTGAPPADTQYF.